A selection of T cell receptor beta chains follows, all from one sample in a study of CD8+CD57+ T cells in acquired aplastic anemia. TCRdb independently ran MiXCR on the reads; one entry per CDR3 protein. Of some 92,000 distinct CDR3 sequences in the sample, about 63% are singletons; the top ten hold 65%. Specimen: sorted CD4+, CD8+, or CD8+CD57+ T cells (not recorded which) from PBMCs. The receptors here all came from a human donor with aplastic anemia. Both conserved end residues are part of each CDR3. The order of the fields is D gene, clone size, V gene, J gene, CDR3 protein, CDR3 DNA. A D gene is named only where the DNA matches it firmly. Part of the rows lack a size; the others show once, few, many or a class for expanded clones.

.	.	TRBV7-6	TRBJ2-5	CASSLGQWRAQYF	TGTGCCAGCAGCTTAGGACAGTGGAGGGCCCAGTACTTC
.	.	TRBV19	TRBJ2-1	CASSIGGGGFYEQFF	TGTGCCAGTAGTATTGGGGGGGGCGGTTTCTATGAGCAGTTCTTC
.	.	TRBV7-7	TRBJ1-1	CASSLSRNTEAFF	TGTGCCAGCAGCTTATCTAGGAACACTGAAGCTTTCTTT
.	.	TRBV20-1	TRBJ2-7	CSARDRRTTYEQYF	TGCAGTGCTAGAGATCGTAGGACAACCTACGAGCAGTACTTC
.	.	TRBV5-1	TRBJ2-3	CASSLRRGTDTQYF	TGCGCCAGCAGCTTACGGCGGGGCACAGATACGCAGTATTTT
.	.	TRBV25-1	TRBJ2-6	CASSGHRVSGANVLTF	TGTGCCAGCAGTGGACACAGGGTCTCTGGGGCCAACGTCCTGACTTTC
.	.	TRBV20-1	TRBJ1-6	CSARDLSGSNNSPLHF	TGCAGTGCTAGAGATCTATCCGGGTCCAATAATTCACCCCTCCACTTT
.	.	TRBV10-3	TRBJ1-1	CAISQSRGGEAFF	TGTGCCATCAGTCAAAGTCGGGGGGGCGAAGCTTTCTTT
.	.	TRBV2	TRBJ2-7	CASSGGREQYF	TGTGCCAGCAGTGGGGGCCGCGAGCAGTACTTC
TRBD1	.	TRBV11-1	TRBJ2-7	CASSSTGTGRIHEQYF	TGTGCCAGCAGCTCTACCGGGACAGGGAGGATCCACGAGCAGTACTTC
.	.	TRBV10-3	TRBJ2-5	CAISDVARGATGETQYF	TGTGCCATCAGTGACGTGGCCAGGGGAGCCACCGGGGAGACCCAGTACTTC
.	.	TRBV16	TRBJ2-3	CASSQFADTQYF	TGTGCCAGCAGCCAATTTGCAGATACGCAGTATTTT
.	.	TRBV25-1	TRBJ1-1	CASSLVSGGPEAFF	TGTGCCAGCAGCTTAGTTTCGGGGGGCCCTGAAGCTTTCTTT
TRBD2	.	TRBV7-9	TRBJ2-7	CASSGGDTYEQYF	TGTGCCAGCAGCGGGGGGGATACCTACGAGCAGTACTTC
.	.	TRBV2	TRBJ2-7	CASSDVGTWEQYF	TGTGCCAGCAGTGATGTGGGGACATGGGAGCAGTACTTC
.	many	TRBV6-1	TRBJ1-1	CASSGGEGGYTEAFF	TGTGCCAGCAGCGGAGGGGAGGGGGGGTACACTGAAGCTTTCTTT
.	few	TRBV20-1	TRBJ2-7	CSAEGRDTSSYEQYF	TGCAGTGCCGAGGGCCGGGACACTAGCTCCTACGAGCAGTACTTC
TRBD2	.	TRBV10-3	TRBJ2-7	CAIRTTSGRARYEQYF	TGTGCCATCAGGACGACTAGCGGGAGGGCTAGGTACGAGCAGTACTTC
TRBD1	.	TRBV10-3	TRBJ2-7	CAISRTGDEQYF	TGTGCCATCAGCAGGACAGGGGACGAGCAGTACTTC
.	once	TRBV15	TRBJ2-2	CATSSGPPGTVNTGELFF	TGTGCCACCAGCAGCGGACCCCCCGGGACGGTTAACACCGGGGAGCTGTTTTTT
TRBD2	.	TRBV4-1	TRBJ2-1	CASSRTGGSYNEQFF	TGCGCCAGCAGTAGGACGGGAGGGTCCTACAATGAGCAGTTCTTC
TRBD2	once	TRBV27	TRBJ2-1	CASSNMGGNEQFF	TGTGCCAGCAGTAATATGGGAGGGAATGAGCAGTTCTTC
.	.	TRBV12-3/TRBV12-4	TRBJ1-3	CASSLRGFTIYF	TGTGCCAGCAGTTTAAGGGGGTTCACCATATATTTT
TRBD1	.	TRBV24-1	TRBJ1-2	CATSDPGQGNYGYAF	TGTGCCACCAGTGATCCTGGACAGGGTAACTATGGCTACGCCTTC
.	.	TRBV29-1	TRBJ2-7	CSALLDRRLKQYF	TGCAGCGCACTTCTTGACAGGAGGCTCAAGCAGTACTTC
.	.	TRBV28	TRBJ1-1	CASSLDSLNTEAFF	TGTGCCAGCAGTTTAGACAGTTTGAACACTGAAGCTTTCTTT
TRBD1	.	TRBV24-1	TRBJ2-3	CATSDPGQGTDTQYF	TGTGCCACCAGTGATCCGGGACAGGGTACAGATACGCAGTATTTT
TRBD1	.	TRBV15	TRBJ2-5	CATSRAGTGFQETQYF	TGTGCCACCAGCAGAGCCGGGACAGGGTTTCAAGAGACCCAGTACTTC
TRBD1	.	TRBV15	TRBJ1-2	CATSRVGTGYGYTF	TGTGCCACCAGCAGAGTCGGGACAGGCTATGGCTACACCTTC
TRBD1	few	TRBV3-1	TRBJ1-5	CASSQEGQTNWPQHF	TGTGCCAGCAGCCAAGAGGGACAGACCAACTGGCCCCAGCATTTT
TRBD1	few	TRBV10-1	TRBJ2-7	CASQRDRGQGEQYF	TGCGCCAGCCAGAGGGACAGGGGGCAGGGCGAGCAGTACTTC
.	.	TRBV15	TRBJ2-5	CATSRDRETQYF	TGTGCCACCAGCAGAGATAGAGAGACCCAGTACTTC
.	few	TRBV29-1	TRBJ1-1	CSVKTATNTEAFF	TGCAGCGTTAAGACCGCTACGAACACTGAAGCTTTCTTT
TRBD1	.	TRBV9	TRBJ1-2	CASSVSPDRGYGYTF	TGTGCCAGCAGCGTAAGTCCGGACAGGGGATATGGCTACACCTTC
TRBD2	few	TRBV7-8	TRBJ2-2	CASSLTSAGELFF	TGTGCCAGCAGCCTGACTAGCGCCGGGGAGCTGTTTTTT
.	.	TRBV19	TRBJ1-3	CASSSSLGNTIYF	TGTGCCAGTAGTTCCTCACTTGGAAACACCATATATTTT
.	.	TRBV2	TRBJ2-7	CASVNRDPPYEQYF	TGTGCCAGTGTTAACAGGGATCCCCCCTACGAGCAGTACTTC
.	many	TRBV6-1	TRBJ2-7	CASTGLASSYEQYF	TGTGCCAGCACCGGTCTGGCGAGCTCCTACGAGCAGTACTTC
.	.	TRBV6-4	TRBJ1-5	CAGRYSNQPQHF	TGTGCGGGACGGTATAGCAATCAGCCCCAGCATTTT
.	.	TRBV5-5	TRBJ2-1	CASSFYSNEQFF	TGTGCCAGCAGCTTCTACAGCAATGAGCAGTTCTTC
.	many	TRBV13	TRBJ1-5	CASSLGRRNQPQHF	TGTGCCAGCAGCTTAGGCCGCCGCAATCAGCCCCAGCATTTT
TRBD2	.	TRBV24-1	TRBJ2-1	CATSGGAGTEQFF	TGTGCCACGAGCGGGGGGGCGGGTACTGAGCAGTTCTTC
TRBD1	.	TRBV4-3	TRBJ2-2	CASSQGQGNTGELFF	TGCGCCAGCAGCCAAGGACAGGGCAACACCGGGGAGCTGTTTTTT
TRBD1	.	TRBV11-1	TRBJ2-7	CASSSFQGAGFREQYF	TGTGCCAGCAGCTCGTTCCAGGGGGCCGGGTTCCGGGAGCAGTACTTC
TRBD2	.	TRBV4-2	TRBJ2-7	CASSHHGLAGGYEQYF	TGTGCCAGCAGCCATCACGGGCTAGCGGGAGGGTACGAGCAGTACTTC
TRBD2	.	TRBV20-1	TRBJ2-2	CSAKGLAGHGELFF	TGCAGTGCCAAGGGACTAGCGGGTCACGGGGAGCTGTTTTTT
.	once	TRBV6-5	TRBJ1-2	CASSYADSFYGYTF	TGTGCCAGCAGTTACGCTGACTCTTTCTATGGCTACACCTTC
.	.	TRBV29-1	TRBJ2-1	CSVAFGLKDEQSF	TGCAGCGTTGCGTTCGGACTCAAGGATGAGCAGTCCTTC
.	.	TRBV19	TRBJ1-3	CASSIWGSGNTIYF	TGTGCCAGTAGTATTTGGGGTTCTGGAAACACCATATATTTT
.	.	TRBV19	TRBJ1-2	CASSIVGTYGYTF	TGTGCCAGTAGTATAGTTGGGACCTATGGCTACACCTTC
.	.	TRBV9	TRBJ1-2	CASSVRDYGYTF	TGTGCCAGCAGCGTCAGGGATTATGGCTACACCTTC
TRBD2	.	TRBV20-1	TRBJ2-7	CSAPSGRGYYELYF	TGCAGTGCCCCGAGCGGGAGGGGTTATTACGAGCTGTACTTC
TRBD2	.	TRBV20-1	TRBJ2-1	CSARASGGNEQFF	TGCAGTGCTAGGGCTAGCGGGGGTAATGAGCAGTTCTTC
.	.	TRBV24-1	TRBJ1-5	CATSARDGRNQPQHF	TGTGCCACCAGTGCGAGGGATGGGAGAAATCAGCCCCAGCATTTT
.	few	TRBV10-3	TRBJ1-2	CAISESPTGRGF	TGTGCCATCAGTGAGTCTCCCACAGGACGGGGTTTC
TRBD1	many	TRBV7-9	TRBJ2-5	CASSTTRTGQDRETQYF	TGTGCCAGCAGCACAACCCGGACAGGCCAGGACAGGGAGACCCAGTACTTC
TRBD1	many	TRBV2	TRBJ1-1	CASSTGPMNTEAFF	TGTGCCAGCTCGACAGGGCCAATGAACACTGAAGCTTTCTTT
TRBD1	.	TRBV10-3	TRBJ1-1	CAIKGTGGPEAFF	TGTGCCATCAAAGGGACAGGTGGGCCTGAAGCTTTCTTT